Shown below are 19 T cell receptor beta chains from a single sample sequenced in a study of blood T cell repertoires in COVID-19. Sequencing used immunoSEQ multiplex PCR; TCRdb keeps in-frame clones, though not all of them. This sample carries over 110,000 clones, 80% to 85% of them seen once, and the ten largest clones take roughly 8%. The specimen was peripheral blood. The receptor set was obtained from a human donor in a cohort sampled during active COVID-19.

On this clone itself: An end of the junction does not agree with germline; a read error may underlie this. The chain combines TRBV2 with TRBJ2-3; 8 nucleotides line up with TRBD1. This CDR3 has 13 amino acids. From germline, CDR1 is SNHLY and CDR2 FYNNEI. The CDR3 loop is CASSEERTGTLFF. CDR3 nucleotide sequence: TGTGCCAGCAGTGAAGAGCGGACAGGGACACTTTTTTTT.

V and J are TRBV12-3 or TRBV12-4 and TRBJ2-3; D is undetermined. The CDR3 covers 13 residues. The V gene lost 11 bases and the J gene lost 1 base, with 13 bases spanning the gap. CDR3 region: CAAKFRGTDTQYF. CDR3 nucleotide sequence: TGTGCCGCCAAGTTCCGGGGCACAGATACGCAGTATTTT.

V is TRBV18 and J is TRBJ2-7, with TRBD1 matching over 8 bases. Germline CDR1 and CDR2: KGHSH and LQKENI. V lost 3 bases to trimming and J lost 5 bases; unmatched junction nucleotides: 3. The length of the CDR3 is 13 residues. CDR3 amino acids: CASSPTGVDEQYF. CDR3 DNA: TGTGCCAGCTCACCGACAGGGGTGGACGAGCAGTACTTC.

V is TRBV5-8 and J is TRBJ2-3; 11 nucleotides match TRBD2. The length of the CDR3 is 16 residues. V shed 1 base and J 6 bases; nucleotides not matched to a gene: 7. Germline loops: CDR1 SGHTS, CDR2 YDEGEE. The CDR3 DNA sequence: TGTGCCAGCAGCTTGTCTAGCGGGAGGCTAAGGGATACGCAGTATTTT. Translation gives CASSLSSGRLRDTQYF.

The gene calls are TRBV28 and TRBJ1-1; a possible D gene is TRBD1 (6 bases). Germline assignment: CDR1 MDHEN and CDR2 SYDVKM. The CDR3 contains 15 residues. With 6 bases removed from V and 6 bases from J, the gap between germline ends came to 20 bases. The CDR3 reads CASRPAGVMEAEAFF. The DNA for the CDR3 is TGTGCCAGCAGGCCAGCAGGGGTTATGGAGGCTGAAGCTTTCTTT.

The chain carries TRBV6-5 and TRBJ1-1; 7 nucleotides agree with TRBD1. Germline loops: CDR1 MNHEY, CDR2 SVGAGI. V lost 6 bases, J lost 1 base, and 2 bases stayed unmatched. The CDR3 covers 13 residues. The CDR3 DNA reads TGTGCCAGCAGCCGACAGGGGAACACTGAAGCTTTCTTT. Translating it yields CASSRQGNTEAFF.

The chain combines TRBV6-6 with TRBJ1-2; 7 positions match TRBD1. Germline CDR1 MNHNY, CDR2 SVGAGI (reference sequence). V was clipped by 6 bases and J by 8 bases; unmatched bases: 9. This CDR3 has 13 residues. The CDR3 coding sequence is TGTGCCAGCAGCTCAGACAGGGTTGGAGGCTACACCTTC. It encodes CASSSDRVGGYTF.

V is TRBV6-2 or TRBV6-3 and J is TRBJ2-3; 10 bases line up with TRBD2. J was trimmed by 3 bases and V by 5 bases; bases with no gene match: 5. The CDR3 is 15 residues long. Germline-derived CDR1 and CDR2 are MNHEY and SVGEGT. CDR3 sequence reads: CASSDPSGGTDTQYF. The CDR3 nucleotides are TGTGCCAGCAGTGACCCTAGCGGGGGTACAGATACGCAGTATTTT.

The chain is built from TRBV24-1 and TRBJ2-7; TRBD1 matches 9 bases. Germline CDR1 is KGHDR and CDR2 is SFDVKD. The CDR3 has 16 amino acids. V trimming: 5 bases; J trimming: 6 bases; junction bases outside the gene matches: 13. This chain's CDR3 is CATSAPGGTGLVEQYF. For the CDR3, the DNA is TGTGCCACCAGTGCGCCCGGTGGGACAGGGCTGGTCGAGCAGTACTTC.

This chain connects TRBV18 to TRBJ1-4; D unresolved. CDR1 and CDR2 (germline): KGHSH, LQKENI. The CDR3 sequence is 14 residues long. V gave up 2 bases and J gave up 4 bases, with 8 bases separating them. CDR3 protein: CASSPGAVNEKLFF. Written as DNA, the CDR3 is TGTGCCAGCTCACCAGGAGCAGTTAATGAAAAACTGTTTTTT.

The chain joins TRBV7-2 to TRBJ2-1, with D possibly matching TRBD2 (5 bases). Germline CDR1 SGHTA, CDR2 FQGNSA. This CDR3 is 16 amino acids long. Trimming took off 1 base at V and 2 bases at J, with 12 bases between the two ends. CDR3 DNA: TGTGCCAGCAGCTTAGGTTCTCGGGGAGCCTACAATGAGCAGTTCTTC. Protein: CASSLGSRGAYNEQFF.

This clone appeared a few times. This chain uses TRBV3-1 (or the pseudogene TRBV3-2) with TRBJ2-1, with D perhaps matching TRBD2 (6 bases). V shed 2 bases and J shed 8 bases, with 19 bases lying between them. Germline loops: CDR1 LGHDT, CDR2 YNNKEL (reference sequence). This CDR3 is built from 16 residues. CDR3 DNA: TGTGCCAGCAGCCAATCCTGGGACTTGAACCGGGATGAGCAGTTCTTC. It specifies CASSQSWDLNRDEQFF.

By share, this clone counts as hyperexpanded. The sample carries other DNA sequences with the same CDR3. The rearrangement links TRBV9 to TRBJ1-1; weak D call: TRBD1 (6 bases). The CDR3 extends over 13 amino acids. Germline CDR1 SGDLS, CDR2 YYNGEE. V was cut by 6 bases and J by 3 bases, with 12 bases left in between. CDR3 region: CASKPGDDTEAFF. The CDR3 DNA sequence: TGTGCCAGCAAACCAGGGGATGACACTGAAGCTTTCTTT. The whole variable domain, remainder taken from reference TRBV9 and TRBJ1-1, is DSGVTQTPKHLITATGQRVTLRCSPRSGDLSVYWYQQSLDQGLQFLIQYYNGEERAKGNILERFSAQQFPDLHSELNLSSLELGDSALYFCASKPGDDTEAFFGQGTRLTVV.

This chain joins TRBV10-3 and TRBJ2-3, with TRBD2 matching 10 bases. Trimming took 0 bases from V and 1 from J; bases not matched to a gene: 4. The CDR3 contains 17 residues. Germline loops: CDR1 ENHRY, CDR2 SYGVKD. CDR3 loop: CAISESASGRRTDTQYF. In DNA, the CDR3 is TGTGCCATCAGTGAGTCCGCTAGCGGGAGACGCACAGATACGCAGTATTTT.

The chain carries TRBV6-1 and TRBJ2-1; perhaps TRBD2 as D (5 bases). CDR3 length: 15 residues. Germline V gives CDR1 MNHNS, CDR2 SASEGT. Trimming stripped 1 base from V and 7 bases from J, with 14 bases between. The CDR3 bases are TGTGCCAGCAGTGAAGTGGCTAGCAGGAGGAATGAGCAGTTCTTC. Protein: CASSEVASRRNEQFF.

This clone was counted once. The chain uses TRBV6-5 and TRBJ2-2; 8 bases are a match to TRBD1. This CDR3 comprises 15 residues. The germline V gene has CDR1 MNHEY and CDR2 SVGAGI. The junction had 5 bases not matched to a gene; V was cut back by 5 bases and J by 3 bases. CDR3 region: CASSPGTGYTGELFF. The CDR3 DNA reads TGTGCCAGCAGTCCCGGGACAGGATACACCGGGGAGCTGTTTTTT.

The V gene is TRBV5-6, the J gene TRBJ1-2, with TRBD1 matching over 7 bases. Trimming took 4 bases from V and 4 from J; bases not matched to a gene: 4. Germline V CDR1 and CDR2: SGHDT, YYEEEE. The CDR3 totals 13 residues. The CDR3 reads CASSGGQSYGYTF. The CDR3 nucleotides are TGTGCCAGCAGCGGGGGACAGAGCTATGGCTACACCTTC.

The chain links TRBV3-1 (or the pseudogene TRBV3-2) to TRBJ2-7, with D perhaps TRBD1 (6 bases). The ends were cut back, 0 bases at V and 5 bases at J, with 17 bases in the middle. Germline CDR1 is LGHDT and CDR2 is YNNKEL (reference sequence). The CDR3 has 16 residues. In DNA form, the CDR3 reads TGTGCCAGCAGCCAAGATGGCAGGGGTCCCTTCCACGAGCAGTACTTC. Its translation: CASSQDGRGPFHEQYF.

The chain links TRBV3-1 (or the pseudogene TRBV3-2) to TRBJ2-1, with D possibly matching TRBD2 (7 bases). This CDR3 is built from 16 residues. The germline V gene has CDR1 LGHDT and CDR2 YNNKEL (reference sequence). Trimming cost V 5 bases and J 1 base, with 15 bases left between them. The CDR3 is CASSGRGGRSYNEQFF. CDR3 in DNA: TGTGCCAGCAGCGGAAGGGGGGGACGATCCTACAATGAGCAGTTCTTC.